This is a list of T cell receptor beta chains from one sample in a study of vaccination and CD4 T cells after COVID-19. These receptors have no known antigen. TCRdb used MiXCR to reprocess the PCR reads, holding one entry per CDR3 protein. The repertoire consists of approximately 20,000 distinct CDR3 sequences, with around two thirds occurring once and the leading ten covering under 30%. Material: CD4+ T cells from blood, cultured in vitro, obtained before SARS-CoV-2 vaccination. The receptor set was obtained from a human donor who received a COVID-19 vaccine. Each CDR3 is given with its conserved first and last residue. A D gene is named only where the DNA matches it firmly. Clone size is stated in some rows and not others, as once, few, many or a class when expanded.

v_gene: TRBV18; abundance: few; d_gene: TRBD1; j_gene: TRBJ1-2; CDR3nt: TGTGCCAGCTCACCACCGTACGAGACAGGGTATGGCTACACCTTC; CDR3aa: CASSPPYETGYGYTF
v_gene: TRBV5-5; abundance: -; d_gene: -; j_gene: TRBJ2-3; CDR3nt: TGTGCCAGCAGCCCTATGAGGGGGGCAGAAACAGATACGCAGTATTTT; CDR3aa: CASSPMRGAETDTQYF
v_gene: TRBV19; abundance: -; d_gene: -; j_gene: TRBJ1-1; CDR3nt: TGTGCCAGTAACTTGACACCTAACACTGAAGCTTTCTTT; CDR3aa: CASNLTPNTEAFF
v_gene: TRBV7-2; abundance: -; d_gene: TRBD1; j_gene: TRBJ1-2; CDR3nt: TGTGCCAGCAGCCAACAGACAGGGTCCCCCCTATATGGCTACACCTTC; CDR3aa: CASSQQTGSPLYGYTF
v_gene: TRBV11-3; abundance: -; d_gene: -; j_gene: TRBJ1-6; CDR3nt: TGTGCCAGCAGCTTAGGACAGCGGAATTCACCCCTCCACTTT; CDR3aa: CASSLGQRNSPLHF
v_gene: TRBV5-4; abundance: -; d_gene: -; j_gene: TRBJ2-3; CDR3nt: TGTGCCAGCACCCTAAGGGGGGGGGACACAGATACGCAGTATTTT; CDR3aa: CASTLRGGDTDTQYF
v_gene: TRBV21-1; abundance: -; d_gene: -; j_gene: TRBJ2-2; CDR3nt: TGTGCCAGCAGCAAAGAAGTCAGGAGGAAAGCGAACACCGGGGAGCTGTTTTTT; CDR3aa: CASSKEVRRKANTGELFF
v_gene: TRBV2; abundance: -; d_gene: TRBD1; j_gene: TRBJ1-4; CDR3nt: TGTGCCAGCAGTTACCTGAGACAGGGGGAAAAACTGTTTTTT; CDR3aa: CASSYLRQGEKLFF
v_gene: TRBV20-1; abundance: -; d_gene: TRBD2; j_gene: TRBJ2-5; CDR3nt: TGCAGTGCTAGTCGGGCGGGGGGATCCATAACCCAGTACTTC; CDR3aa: CSASRAGGSITQYF
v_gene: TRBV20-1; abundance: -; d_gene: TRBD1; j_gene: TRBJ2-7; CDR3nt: TGCAGTGCTCTACGGACAGGAATGTACTACGAGCAGTACTTC; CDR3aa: CSALRTGMYYEQYF
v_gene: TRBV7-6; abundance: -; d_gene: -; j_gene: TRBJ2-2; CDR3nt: TGTGCCAGCAGCTTTCCGGGGGCCGGGGAGCTGTTTTTT; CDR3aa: CASSFPGAGELFF
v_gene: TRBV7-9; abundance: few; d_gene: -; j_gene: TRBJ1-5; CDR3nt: TGTGCCAGCAGCTTAGGGGGGCTGGATCAGCCCCAGCATTTT; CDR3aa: CASSLGGLDQPQHF
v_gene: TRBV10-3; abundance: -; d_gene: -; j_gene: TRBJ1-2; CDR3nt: TGTGCCATCAGGGGCCAGCACCAGACTGGCTACACCTTC; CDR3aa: CAIRGQHQTGYTF
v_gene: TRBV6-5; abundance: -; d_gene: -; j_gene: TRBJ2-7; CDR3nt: TGTGCCAGCAGTTACGAGCAGTACTTC; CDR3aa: CASSYEQYF
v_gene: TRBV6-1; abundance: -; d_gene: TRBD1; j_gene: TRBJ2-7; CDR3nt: TGTGCCAGCAGTGAAGTGACAGGGGGCGGGAAGCAGTACTTC; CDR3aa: CASSEVTGGGKQYF
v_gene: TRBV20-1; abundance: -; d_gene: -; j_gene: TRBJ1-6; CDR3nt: TGCAGTGCTAGGCTTAACTATTTATCGGGACCCCTCCACTTT; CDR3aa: CSARLNYLSGPLHF
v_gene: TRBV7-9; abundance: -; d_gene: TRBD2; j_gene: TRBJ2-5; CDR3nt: TGTGCCAGCAGCTTGGCAGCGGGGGGAGAAGAGACCCAGTACTTC; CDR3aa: CASSLAAGGEETQYF
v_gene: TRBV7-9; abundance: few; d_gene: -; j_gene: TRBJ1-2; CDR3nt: TGTGCCAGCAGCTTAGAAGAGTCCCCATGGGAGGGCTACACCTTC; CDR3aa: CASSLEESPWEGYTF
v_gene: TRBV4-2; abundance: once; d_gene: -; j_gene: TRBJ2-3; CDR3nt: TGTGCCAGCAGCCAAGATAGCCCGTCAGCGGATACGCAGTATTTT; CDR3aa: CASSQDSPSADTQYF
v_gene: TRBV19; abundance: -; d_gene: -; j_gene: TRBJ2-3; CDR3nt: TGTGCCAGTAGCGGGGGCCGGGACACATTCACAGATACGCAGTATTTT; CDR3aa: CASSGGRDTFTDTQYF
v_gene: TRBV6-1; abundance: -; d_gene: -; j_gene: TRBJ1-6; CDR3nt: TGTGCCAGCAGTGAAGGGCCAGGGAATAATTCACCCCTCCACTTT; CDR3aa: CASSEGPGNNSPLHF
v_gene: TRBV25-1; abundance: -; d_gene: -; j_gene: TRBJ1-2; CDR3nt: TGTGCCAGCAAGCGGCGGTTCTCGGATGGCTACACCTTC; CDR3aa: CASKRRFSDGYTF
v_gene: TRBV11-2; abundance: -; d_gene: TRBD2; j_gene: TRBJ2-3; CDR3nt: TGTGCCAGCAGCTTCCGGGGGGGCGGGGAAGATACGCAGTATTTT; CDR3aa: CASSFRGGGEDTQYF
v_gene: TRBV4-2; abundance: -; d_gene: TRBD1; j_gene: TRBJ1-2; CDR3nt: TGTGCCAGCAGCGATCGGACAGGGGGTTACTATGGCTACACCTTC; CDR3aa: CASSDRTGGYYGYTF
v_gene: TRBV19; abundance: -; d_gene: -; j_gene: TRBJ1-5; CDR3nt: TGTGCCAGTCTTAAGGGTGGAGGGGTTGTTCAGCCCCAGCATTTT; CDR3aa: CASLKGGGVVQPQHF
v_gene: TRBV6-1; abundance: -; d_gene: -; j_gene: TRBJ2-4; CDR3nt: TGTGCCAGCAGGGGGGGCCTGAACATTCAGTACTTC; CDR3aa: CASRGGLNIQYF
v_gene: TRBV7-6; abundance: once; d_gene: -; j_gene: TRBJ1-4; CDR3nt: TGTGCCAGCAGCAAATACAGGGATAATGAAAAACTGTTTTTT; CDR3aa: CASSKYRDNEKLFF
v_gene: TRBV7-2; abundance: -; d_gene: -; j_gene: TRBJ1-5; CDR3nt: TGTGCCAGCAGCTTAAGGTCGGGAGGGCACCAGCCCCAGCATTTT; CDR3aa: CASSLRSGGHQPQHF
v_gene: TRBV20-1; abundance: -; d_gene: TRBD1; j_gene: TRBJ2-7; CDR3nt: TGCAGTGCTAGAGATCGGGACAGCCACTCCTACGAGCAGTACTTC; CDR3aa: CSARDRDSHSYEQYF
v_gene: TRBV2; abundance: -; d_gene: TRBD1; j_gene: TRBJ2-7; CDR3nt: TGTGCCAGCTCTGTGGGACAGTTCTACGAGCAGTACTTC; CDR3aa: CASSVGQFYEQYF
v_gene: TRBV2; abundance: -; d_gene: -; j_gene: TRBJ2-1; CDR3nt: TGTGCCAGCAGTAGTCGAGGATTCTCGTACAATGAGCAGTTCTTC; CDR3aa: CASSSRGFSYNEQFF
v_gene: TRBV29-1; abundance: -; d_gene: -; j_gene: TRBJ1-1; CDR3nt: TGCAGCGTTGAAGAACGGGGGGCTGAAGCTTTCTTT; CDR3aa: CSVEERGAEAFF
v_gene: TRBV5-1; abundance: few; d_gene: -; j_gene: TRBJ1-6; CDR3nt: TGCGCCAGCAAACAAATGCCGTCGGGTTCACCCCTCCACTTT; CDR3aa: CASKQMPSGSPLHF
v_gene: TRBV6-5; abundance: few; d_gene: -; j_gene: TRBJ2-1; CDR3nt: TGTGCCAGCAGTTTGGGGACACAATCCTACAATGAGCAGTTCTTC; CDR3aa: CASSLGTQSYNEQFF
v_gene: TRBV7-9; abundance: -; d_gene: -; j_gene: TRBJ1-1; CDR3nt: TGTGCCAGCAGCCCTAGACAGGACGCGGGAGACACTGAAGCTTTCTTT; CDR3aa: CASSPRQDAGDTEAFF
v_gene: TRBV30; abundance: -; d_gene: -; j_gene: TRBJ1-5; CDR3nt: TGTGCCTCCAGCTGGAGCAATCAGCCCCAGCATTTT; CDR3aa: CASSWSNQPQHF
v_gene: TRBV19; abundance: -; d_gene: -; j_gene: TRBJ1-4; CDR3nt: TGTGCCAGCCACAGCCGGGGCAGGGCTAATGAAAAACTGTTTTTT; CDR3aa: CASHSRGRANEKLFF
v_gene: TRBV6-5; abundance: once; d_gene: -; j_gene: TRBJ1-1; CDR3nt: TGTGCCAGCAGTTCCAGACAGAGAGAGGGCACTGAAGCTTTCTTT; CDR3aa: CASSSRQREGTEAFF
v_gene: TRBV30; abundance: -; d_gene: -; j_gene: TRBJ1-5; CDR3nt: TGTGCCTGGAACTTGTTAGACCGAAATCAGCCCCAGCATTTT; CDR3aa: CAWNLLDRNQPQHF
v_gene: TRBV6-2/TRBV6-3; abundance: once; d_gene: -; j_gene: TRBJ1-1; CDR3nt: TGTGCCAGCAGTTTCTACCGGGAGGGTAGAAACACTGAAGCTTTCTTT; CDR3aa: CASSFYREGRNTEAFF
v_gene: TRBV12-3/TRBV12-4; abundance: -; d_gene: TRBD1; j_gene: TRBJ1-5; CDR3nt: TGTGCCAGCACCAGTGGGGGGACAGGGGTGAATCAGCCCCAGCATTTT; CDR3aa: CASTSGGTGVNQPQHF
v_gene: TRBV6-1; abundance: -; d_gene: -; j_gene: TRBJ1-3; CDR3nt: TGTGCCAGCAGTGTCTCGGGGGGTAGAAACACCATATATTTT; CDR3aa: CASSVSGGRNTIYF
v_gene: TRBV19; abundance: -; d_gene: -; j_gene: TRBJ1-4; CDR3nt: TGTGCCAGTACTCCGGGACAACCAGCAACTAATGAAAAACTGTTTTTT; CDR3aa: CASTPGQPATNEKLFF
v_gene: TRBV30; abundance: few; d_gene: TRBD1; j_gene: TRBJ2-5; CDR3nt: TGTGCCTGGAGTCCCGCCAGGGGGCTAAGTGAGACCCAGTACTTC; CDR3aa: CAWSPARGLSETQYF